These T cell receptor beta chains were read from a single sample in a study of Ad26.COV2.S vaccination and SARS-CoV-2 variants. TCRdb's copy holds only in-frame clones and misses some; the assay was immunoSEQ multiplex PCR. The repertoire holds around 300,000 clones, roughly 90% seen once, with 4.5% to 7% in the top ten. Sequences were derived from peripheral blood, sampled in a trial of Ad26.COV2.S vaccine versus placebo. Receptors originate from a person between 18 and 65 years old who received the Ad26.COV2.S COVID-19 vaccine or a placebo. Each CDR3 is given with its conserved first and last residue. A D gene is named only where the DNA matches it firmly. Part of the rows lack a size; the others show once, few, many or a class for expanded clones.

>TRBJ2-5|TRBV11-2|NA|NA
TGTGCCAGCAGCTCTAGGGGGGAGGAAGCGGGGCTCCTTGTTGAGACCCAGTACTTC
CASSSRGEEAGLLVETQYF
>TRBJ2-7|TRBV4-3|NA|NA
TGCGCCAGCAGCCAAGATGGGATACAGGGGACTCTCTCCTACGAGCAGTACTTC
CASSQDGIQGTLSYEQYF
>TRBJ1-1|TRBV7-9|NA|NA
TGTGCCAGCAGCTTACAACTGGGGCCGAACACTGAAGCTTTCTTT
CASSLQLGPNTEAFF
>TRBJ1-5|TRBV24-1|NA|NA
TGTGCCACCAGTGCCTGGGACTCGGATCAGCCCCAGCATTTT
CATSAWDSDQPQHF
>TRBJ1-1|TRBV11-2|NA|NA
TGTGCCAGCAGCCTGCATAGCACTGAAGCTTTCTTT
CASSLHSTEAFF
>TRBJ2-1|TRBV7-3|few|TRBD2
TGTGCCAGCAGTCCAGGGGGAGCTAGCGGGAGTCTTGAGCAGTTCTTC
CASSPGGASGSLEQFF
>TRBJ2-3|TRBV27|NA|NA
TGTGCCAGCAGTTTATCTGTCAGCACAGATACGCAGTATTTT
CASSLSVSTDTQYF
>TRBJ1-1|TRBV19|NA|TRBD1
TGTGCCAGTAGTATCGAGGACAGGAGTGGAACTGAAGCTTTCTTT
CASSIEDRSGTEAFF
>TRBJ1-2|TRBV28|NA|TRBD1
TGTGCCAGCAGTTTTGGGGGACAGGGGTTTGGCTACACCTTC
CASSFGGQGFGYTF
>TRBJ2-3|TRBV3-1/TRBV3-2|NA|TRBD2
TGTGCCAGCAGCCAAGGACTAGCCACCATAGATACGCAGTATTTT
CASSQGLATIDTQYF
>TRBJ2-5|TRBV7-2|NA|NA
TGTGCCAGCAGCTTATCAGAGACCCAGTACTTC
CASSLSETQYF
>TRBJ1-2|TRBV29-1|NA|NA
TGCAGCGTTGAAGAGGGGACACCCGAGGAAGGCTACACCTTC
CSVEEGTPEEGYTF
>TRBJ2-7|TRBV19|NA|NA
TGTGCCAGTACTGGCGTGGACTTCTACGAGCAGTACTTC
CASTGVDFYEQYF
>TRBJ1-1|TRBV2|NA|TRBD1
TGTGCCTCCAACAGGGGTCGGGGCACTGAAGCTTTCTTT
CASNRGRGTEAFF
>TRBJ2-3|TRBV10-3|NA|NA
TGTGCCATACAGGGCGGCCCTCTTGATACGCAGTATTTT
CAIQGGPLDTQYF
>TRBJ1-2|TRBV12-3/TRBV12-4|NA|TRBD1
TGTGCCAGCACCCGGACAGGGTTTGGCTACACCTTC
CASTRTGFGYTF
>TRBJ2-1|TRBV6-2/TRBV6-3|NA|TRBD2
TGTGCCAGCAGTTCCCTAGGAGCGGGGCATTATGAGCAGTTCTTC
CASSSLGAGHYEQFF
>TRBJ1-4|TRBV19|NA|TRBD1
TGTGCCACTAGGACAGGCCCTAATGAAAAACTGTTTTTT
CATRTGPNEKLFF
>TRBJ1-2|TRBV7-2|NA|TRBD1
TGTGCCAGCAGCTCGGGACAGGGGGTATATGGCTACACCTTC
CASSSGQGVYGYTF
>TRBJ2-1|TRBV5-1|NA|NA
TGCGCCAGCAGCTTGGCGGTAGCTCCCTACAATGAGCAGTTCTTC
CASSLAVAPYNEQFF
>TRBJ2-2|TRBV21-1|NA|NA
TGTGCCAGCAGTCTGAACACCGGGGAGCTGTTTTTT
CASSLNTGELFF
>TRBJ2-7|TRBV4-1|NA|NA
TGCGCCAGCAGCCAAGATCGCTCCTACGAGCAGTACTTC
CASSQDRSYEQYF
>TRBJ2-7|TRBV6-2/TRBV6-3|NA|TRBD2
TGTGCCAGCAGCAAACTAGCGGGGGCCTACGAGCAGTACTTC
CASSKLAGAYEQYF
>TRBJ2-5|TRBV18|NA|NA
TGTGCCAGCTCACCGACGGAGACCCAGTACTTC
CASSPTETQYF
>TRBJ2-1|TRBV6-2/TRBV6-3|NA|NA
TGTGCCAGCAGTTTCGGGAGTGTTAGGTTCTTC
CASSFGSVRFF
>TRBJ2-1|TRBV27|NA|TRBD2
TGTGCCAGCAGTGCTAGCGGGGGGAGGTATGAGCAGTTCTTC
CASSASGGRYEQFF
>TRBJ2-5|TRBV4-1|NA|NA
TGCGCCAGCAGTCGTATTTGGGGTCGAGAGACCCAGTACTTC
CASSRIWGRETQYF
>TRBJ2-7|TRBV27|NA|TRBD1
TGTGCCAGCCGATTGACAGGGGACTACGAGCAGTACTTC
CASRLTGDYEQYF
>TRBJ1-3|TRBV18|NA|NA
TGTGCCAGCTCACCAGGGGGAGACTCTGGAAACACCATATATTTT
CASSPGGDSGNTIYF
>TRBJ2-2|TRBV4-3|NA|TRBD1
TGCGCCAGCAGCCAAGATTGGGCAGGGGGCAGTCCCGGGGAGCTGTTTTTT
CASSQDWAGGSPGELFF
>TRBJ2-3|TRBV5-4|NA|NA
TGTGCCAGCAGCGGCGGGACGAAGGGGCTGAGCACAGATACGCAGTATTTT
CASSGGTKGLSTDTQYF
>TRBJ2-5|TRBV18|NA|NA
TGTGCCAGCTCACCCGGCCAGGGGGAGACCCAGTACTTC
CASSPGQGETQYF
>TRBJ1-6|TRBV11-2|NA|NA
TGTGCCAGCAGCTTGAAGTTTGACACGGGACCCAGGGATTCACCCCTCCACTTT
CASSLKFDTGPRDSPLHF
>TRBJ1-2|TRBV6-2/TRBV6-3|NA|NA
TGTGCCAGCAGTTACCCACAGATGACACCACCCGATGGCTACACCTTC
CASSYPQMTPPDGYTF
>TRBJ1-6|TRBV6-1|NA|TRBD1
TGTGCCAGCAGTGACCAGGGGGCAGGGGATTCACCCCTCCACTTT
CASSDQGAGDSPLHF
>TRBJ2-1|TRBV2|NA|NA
TGTGCCAGCAGTGGGTACGGGCACTCCTACAATGAGCAGTTCTTC
CASSGYGHSYNEQFF
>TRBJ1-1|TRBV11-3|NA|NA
TGTGCCAGCAGCTTACTAGGTGGGATGAACACTGAAGCTTTCTTT
CASSLLGGMNTEAFF
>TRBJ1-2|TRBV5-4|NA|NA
TGTGCCAGCAGACAGTTCGGAGGGAATGGCTACACCTTC
CASRQFGGNGYTF
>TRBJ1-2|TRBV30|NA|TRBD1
TGTGCCTGTACGGGACAGGCCTTATATGGCTACACCTTC
CACTGQALYGYTF
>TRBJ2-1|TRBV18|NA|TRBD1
TGTGCCAGCTCACCGCAGGACAGGGCCTACAATGAGCAGTTCTTC
CASSPQDRAYNEQFF
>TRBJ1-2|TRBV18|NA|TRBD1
TGTGCCAGCTCACCACCGGGACAGGTGGGCTATGGCTACACCTTC
CASSPPGQVGYGYTF
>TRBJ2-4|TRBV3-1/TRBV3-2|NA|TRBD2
TGTGCCAGCAGCCAAGGCCTACTAGCGGGGGGGTCAGCCAAAAACATTCAGTACTTC
CASSQGLLAGGSAKNIQYF
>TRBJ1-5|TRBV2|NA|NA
TGTGCCAGCAGTGGAACCTATAGCAATCAGCCCCAGCATTTT
CASSGTYSNQPQHF
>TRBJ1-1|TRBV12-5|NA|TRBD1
TGTGCTAGTGGTTTACCTGGACAGGGAAGGAAGTTT
CASGLPGQGRKF
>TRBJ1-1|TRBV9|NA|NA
TGTGCCAGCAGCGTAGTCAGGGACACTGAAGCTTTCTTT
CASSVVRDTEAFF
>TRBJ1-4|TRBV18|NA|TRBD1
TGTGCCACCAAAATCGGACAGGGTTATTCAACTAATGAAAAACTGTTTTTT
CATKIGQGYSTNEKLFF
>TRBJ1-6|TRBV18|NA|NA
TGTGCCAGCTCACCGGCGGGGGCGCTTAATTCACCCCTCCACTTT
CASSPAGALNSPLHF
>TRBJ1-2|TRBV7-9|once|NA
TGTGCCAGCAGCTCAAATGCTTCCCCTAACTATGGCTACACCTTC
CASSSNASPNYGYTF
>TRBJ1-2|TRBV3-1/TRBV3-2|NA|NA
TGTGCCAGCAGCCAAGAACCGGGGACCTATGGCTACACCTTC
CASSQEPGTYGYTF
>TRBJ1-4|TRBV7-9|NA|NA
TGTGCCAGCAGCTTCCTTAATGAAAAACTGTTTTTT
CASSFLNEKLFF
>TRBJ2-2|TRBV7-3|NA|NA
TGTGCCAGCAGCTTGAGCGGAGACACCGGGGAGCTGTTTTTT
CASSLSGDTGELFF
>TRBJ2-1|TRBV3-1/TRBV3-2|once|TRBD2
TGTGCCAGCAGCCAACTCCGGGGGGACCCCTACAATGAGCAGTTCTTC
CASSQLRGDPYNEQFF
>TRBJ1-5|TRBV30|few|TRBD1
TGTGCCTGGAGTGTACAAAGACAGGGGATTCAGCCCCAGCATTTT
CAWSVQRQGIQPQHF